These 30 T cell receptor beta chains came from one sample sequenced in a study of blood T cell repertoires in COVID-19. Profiling relied on immunoSEQ multiplex PCR, and the TCRdb table lists in-frame clones only, not all of them. The sample shows about 130,000 clones, approximately 86% of them seen only once. Specimen: PBMCs or T cells enriched from blood (not recorded which). The receptors shown here come from a woman between 50 and 59 years old who had recovered from COVID-19.

The chain links TRBV18 to TRBJ2-5; maybe TRBD2 (7 bases). Deletions cut 3 bases from V and 5 bases from J, with 16 bases between. CDR1 and CDR2 from the germline V gene are KGHSH and LQKENI. This CDR3 spans 15 amino acids. Here the CDR3 reads CASSPYRGAGETQYF. CDR3 sequence (DNA): TGTGCCAGCTCACCGTACCGGGGGGCTGGTGAGACCCAGTACTTC.

The chain links TRBV21-1 to TRBJ2-3; TRBD2, the D gene given by the table, was not confirmed from the DNA. TRBV21-1 is deemed a pseudogene. This CDR3 has 17 residues. The CDR3 loop is CASSKGAPRLAPDTQYF. CDR3 nucleotides: TGTGCCAGCAGCAAAGGTGCCCCCAGACTAGCGCCAGATACGCAGTATTTT.

This chain joins TRBV3-1 (or the pseudogene TRBV3-2) and TRBJ2-1; the D gene is possibly TRBD1 (5 bases). CDR3 length: 18 residues. Trimming shortened V by 1 base and J by 7 bases, and 23 bases separated the two germline ends. CDR1 is LGHDT, CDR2 YNNKEL, per germline (reference sequence). CDR3 in amino acids: CASSQVWAGYVPGNEQFF. For the CDR3, the DNA is TGTGCCAGCAGCCAAGTTTGGGCAGGGTATGTTCCGGGTAATGAGCAGTTCTTC.

This clone was found a few times. This chain uses TRBV11-2 with TRBJ1-3; TRBD1 is a possible D gene (5 bases). V was cut by 5 bases and J by 1 base, with 12 bases left in between. Germline loops: CDR1 SGHAT, CDR2 FQNNGV. CDR3 length: 15 amino acids. CDR3 in DNA: TGTGCCAGCAGCCTCGGATCAGGGTCTGGAAACACCATATATTTT. It encodes CASSLGSGSGNTIYF. Drawing the rest from reference TRBV11-2 and TRBJ1-3, the complete variable domain is EAGVAQSPRYKIIEKRQSVAFWCNPISGHATLYWYQQILGQGPKLLIQFQNNGVVDDSQLPKDRFSAERLKGVDSTLKIQPAKLEDSAVYLCASSLGSGSGNTIYFGEGSWLTVV.

This sequence joins TRBV12-3 or TRBV12-4 and TRBJ2-1; D gene ambiguous. The V and J ends lost 5 bases and 6 bases respectively, with 8 bases between them. The CDR3 has 12 residues. CDR3 in amino acids: CASSPTGNEQFF. CDR3 DNA: TGTGCCAGCAGTCCGACGGGCAATGAGCAGTTCTTC.

The chain is built from TRBV6-5 and TRBJ1-2; 10 nucleotides align to TRBD1. Germline trimming cut 0 bases from V and 2 bases from J; bases unmatched to any gene: 0. The CDR3 is 15 residues long. CDR1 MNHEY and CDR2 SVGAGI come from the germline V gene. CDR3 coding DNA: TGTGCCAGCAGTTACTCGGGACAGGGGAACTATGGCTACACCTTC. This gives the protein CASSYSGQGNYGYTF.

The chain couples TRBV7-6 to TRBJ1-4; D gene uncertain. The CDR3 contains 13 residues. With 1 base removed from V and 6 bases from J, the gap between germline ends came to 6 bases. Germline CDR1 SGHVS, CDR2 FNYEAQ. CDR3 DNA sequence: TGTGCCAGCAGCTTAGGGACTGATGAAAAACTGTTTTTT. Encoded protein: CASSLGTDEKLFF.

This clone was counted a few times. The chain recombines TRBV3-1 (or the pseudogene TRBV3-2) with TRBJ1-2, with TRBD1 as a possible D gene (6 bases). This CDR3 spans 15 amino acids. Trimming took off 1 base at V and 4 bases at J, with 13 bases between the two ends. Germline V gene sequence: CDR1 LGHDT, CDR2 YNNKEL (reference sequence). CDR3 sequence (DNA): TGTGCCAGCAGCCAAGGACCAGGGGCGGCCTATGGCTACACCTTC. Protein sequence: CASSQGPGAAYGYTF.

The genes are TRBV24-1 and TRBJ2-5, with 9 bases lining up with TRBD1. This CDR3 comprises 15 residues. The germline V gene has CDR1 KGHDR and CDR2 SFDVKD. J was trimmed by 5 bases and V by 2 bases; bases with no gene match: 5. CDR3 in amino acids: CATSDSGQGWETQYF. The CDR3 DNA reads as TGTGCCACCAGTGATTCCGGACAGGGGTGGGAGACCCAGTACTTC.

This clone appeared a single time. The chain joins TRBV6-6 to TRBJ1-5; 8 nucleotides line up with TRBD1. This CDR3 is built from 14 residues. V lost 10 bases and J lost 1; bases outside the gene matches: 6. Germline CDR1 reads MNHNY; CDR2 reads SVGAGI (reference sequence). For the CDR3, the DNA is TGTGCCACGCAGGGGGCTGGGAGCAATCAGCCCCAGCATTTT. Translating it yields CATQGAGSNQPQHF.

V gene TRBV5-6 combines with J gene TRBJ1-2; TRBD1 matches at 11 bases. Germline V gene lookup returns CDR1 SGHDT and CDR2 YYEEEE. The CDR3 extends over 16 amino acids. V lost 0 bases to trimming and J lost 3 bases; unmatched junction nucleotides: 4. CDR3 amino acids: CASSLVRDRGYYGYTF. For the CDR3, the DNA is TGTGCCAGCAGCTTGGTTCGGGACAGGGGGTACTATGGCTACACCTTC.

The CDR3 DNA reads as TGTGCCAGTAGTACAGGGAGGGGAGCTTTCTTT. It translates to CASSTGRGAFF. The V gene is TRBV19, the J gene TRBJ1-1; D might be TRBD1 (5 bases). The length of the CDR3 is 11 residues. The V end was cut by 4 bases, the J end by 10 bases, with 10 bases between. Germline loops: CDR1 LNHDA, CDR2 SQIVND (reference sequence).

The chain carries TRBV25-1 and TRBJ1-2; 11 bases map to TRBD1. The CDR3 runs to 14 residues. V was clipped by 3 bases and J by 7 bases; unmatched bases: 4. Germline CDR1 MGHDK, CDR2 SYGVNS. CDR3 DNA: TGTGCCAGCAGTGATACGGGGACAGGGGGTGGCTACACCTTC. This encodes CASSDTGTGGGYTF.

The gene calls are TRBV19 and TRBJ1-4; D ambiguous. Trimming took off 5 bases at V and 8 bases at J, with 21 bases between the two ends. CDR1 is LNHDA, CDR2 SQIVND, per germline (reference sequence). This CDR3 has 16 residues. CDR3 loop: CASSGGRRTSGEKLFF. The CDR3 region has the DNA TGTGCCAGTAGTGGCGGCAGGAGGACCTCTGGGGAAAAACTGTTTTTT.

This chain joins TRBV3-1 (or the pseudogene TRBV3-2) and TRBJ2-1; a weak D match, TRBD1 (5 bases). This CDR3 is 13 amino acids long. Germline V gene sequence: CDR1 LGHDT, CDR2 YNNKEL (reference sequence). V was clipped by 8 bases and J by 5 bases, with 13 bases between them. This chain's CDR3 is CASGEKDNNEQFF. CDR3 nucleotides: TGTGCCAGCGGTGAAAAGGACAACAATGAGCAGTTCTTC.

The rearrangement uses TRBV6-1 and TRBJ2-2; possible D gene TRBD1, 6 bases. Trimming removed 4 bases from V and 2 bases from J, with 14 bases in between. The CDR3 extends over 16 amino acids. CDR1 is MNHNS and CDR2 is SASEGT in the germline V gene. This CDR3 reads CASSGRQVVNTGELFF. For the CDR3, the DNA is TGTGCCAGCAGTGGGAGACAGGTTGTAAACACCGGGGAGCTGTTTTTT.

V usage is TRBV7-9 and J usage is TRBJ1-1, with a weak D call TRBD1 (5 bases). The CDR3 consists of 15 residues. The germline V and J ends were trimmed by 5 bases and 4 bases, with 17 bases remaining between them. Germline-derived CDR1 and CDR2 are SEHNR and FQNEAQ (reference sequence). The CDR3 nucleotides read TGTGCCAGCAGCCTCCGGGGGAGGGAAGGCACTGAAGCTTTCTTT. Translating gives CASSLRGREGTEAFF. Full variable domain (remainder filled in from reference TRBV7-9 and TRBJ1-1): DTGVSQNPRHKITKRGQNVTFRCDPISEHNRLYWYRQTLGQGPEFLTYFQNEAQLEKSRLLSDRFSAERPKGSFSTLEIQRTEQGDSAMYLCASSLRGREGTEAFFGQGTRLTVV.

The chain combines TRBV10-3 with TRBJ1-6; 11 bases agree with TRBD1. The ends lost 4 bases at V and 10 bases at J; junction bases unmatched: 9. Germline CDR1 ENHRY, CDR2 SYGVKD. CDR3 length: 16 residues. CDR3 sequence: CAISAGGTGGRSPLHF. The CDR3 nucleotides are TGTGCCATCAGTGCGGGCGGGACAGGGGGGAGATCACCCCTCCACTTT.

The chain combines TRBV2 with TRBJ1-2; 12 nucleotides line up with TRBD1. CDR1 and CDR2 from the germline V gene are SNHLY and FYNNEI. V shed 7 bases, J shed 2 bases, and the junction held 14 bases outside the gene matches. CDR3 length: 18 amino acids. The CDR3 DNA reads TGTGCCAGCAACCGACCGGGACAGGGGGCGGTTCGCAACTATGGCTACACCTTC. This codes for CASNRPGQGAVRNYGYTF.

The chain uses TRBV5-1 and TRBJ2-1, with 12 bases that match TRBD1. From germline, CDR1 is SGHRS and CDR2 YFSETQ. The CDR3 has 15 residues. Unmatched junction bases numbered 7, after V lost 4 bases and J lost 8 bases. CDR3: CASSPGQGAIHEQFF. CDR3 in DNA: TGCGCCAGCAGCCCGGGACAGGGGGCGATCCATGAGCAGTTCTTC.

The chain couples TRBV6-2 or TRBV6-3 to TRBJ2-2, with TRBD2 matching 11 bases. V was pared by 5 bases and J by 4 bases, with 9 bases of the junction left unmatched. CDR3 length: 17 amino acids. Germline CDR1 MNHEY, CDR2 SVGEGT. The CDR3 protein is CASSPRGLADVTGELFF. The CDR3 DNA is TGTGCCAGCAGTCCCCGGGGACTAGCGGACGTCACCGGGGAGCTGTTTTTT.

This chain uses TRBV7-3 with TRBJ2-2; 7 nucleotides match TRBD2. The CDR3 consists of 16 residues. Germline assignment: CDR1 SGHTA and CDR2 FQGTGA. V dropped 6 bases and J dropped 1; count of bases not matched to a gene: 8. CDR3 sequence (DNA): TGTGCCAGCAGAAACTACGGGGGGATGAACACCGGGGAGCTGTTTTTT. Protein product: CASRNYGGMNTGELFF.

The chain is built from TRBV6-2 or TRBV6-3 and TRBJ1-5; D remains ambiguous. The CDR3 loop spans 13 amino acids. Germline CDR1 reads MNHEY; CDR2 reads SVGEGT. V lost 2 bases, J lost 4 bases, and 6 bases lay in between. The CDR3 here is CASSYPGNQPQHF. CDR3 in DNA: TGTGCCAGCAGTTACCCGGGGAATCAGCCCCAGCATTTT.

The J gene is TRBJ2-7, the V gene TRBV5-1; 9 positions match TRBD1. The junction had 11 bases not matched to a gene; V was cut back by 3 bases and J by 7 bases. There are 15 residues in the CDR3. The germline CDR1 and CDR2 sequences are SGHRS and YFSETQ. The CDR3 loop is CASSWYGTGPVEQYF. The CDR3 DNA sequence: TGCGCCAGCAGCTGGTACGGGACAGGGCCGGTGGAGCAGTACTTC.

The chain combines TRBV2 with TRBJ2-3; D is unresolved. Germline CDR1 SNHLY, CDR2 FYNNEI. The length of the CDR3 is 14 residues. V shed 4 bases and J shed 0 bases, with 8 bases lying between them. CDR3 in DNA: TGTGCCAGCAGTGCCAGCGAGAGCACAGATACGCAGTATTTT. Its protein is CASSASESTDTQYF. The full variable domain, with the rest looked up from reference TRBV2 and TRBJ2-3, is EPEVTQTPSHQVTQMGQEVILRCVPISNHLYFYWYRQILGQKVEFLVSFYNNEISEKSEIFDDQFSVERPDGSNFTLKIRSTKLEDSAMYFCASSASESTDTQYFGPGTRLTVL.

This clone was found once. For the CDR3, the DNA is TGCGCCAGCAGCCAAATCCGGACAGGGGGCGATGGCTACACCTTC. Its protein is CASSQIRTGGDGYTF. This rearrangement joins TRBV4-1 to TRBJ1-2; 11 bases are a match to TRBD1. Trimming took 2 bases from V and 6 from J; bases not matched to a gene: 5. Per germline, CDR1 MGHRA and CDR2 YSYEKL. The CDR3 totals 15 residues.

The gene calls are TRBV18 and TRBJ1-1, with a tentative D call TRBD1 (6 bases). The CDR3 has 13 amino acids. The germline V and J ends were trimmed by 2 bases and 11 bases, with 15 bases remaining between them. The germline gives CDR1 KGHSH, CDR2 LQKENI. DNA for the CDR3: TGTGCCAGCTCACCATCGGACAGCTTGTGGGCTTTCTTT. Its protein is CASSPSDSLWAFF.

This clone was found once. The V gene is TRBV5-1, the J gene TRBJ2-5; 9 bases map to TRBD2. Losses at the gene ends were 7 bases for V and 5 bases for J; bases not matched to a gene: 9. Germline CDR1 and CDR2: SGHRS and YFSETQ. The CDR3 length is 14 residues. DNA for the CDR3: TGCGCCAGCGGGCGGGGGGGCCGAGGGGAGACCCAGTACTTC. Protein: CASGRGGRGETQYF. The variable domain in full, with the rest retrieved from reference TRBV5-1 and TRBJ2-5, is KAGVTQTPRYLIKTRGQQVTLSCSPISGHRSVSWYQQTPGQGLQFLFEYFSETQRNKGNFPGRFSGRQFSNSRSEMNVSTLELGDSALYLCASGRGGRGETQYFGPGTRLLVL.

The chain carries TRBV5-1 and TRBJ2-1, with TRBD1 as a possible D gene (6 bases). Trimming took off 5 bases at V and 0 bases at J, with 12 bases between the two ends. This CDR3 has 15 amino acids. Germline V gene data show CDR1 as SGHRS and CDR2 as YFSETQ. CDR3 nucleotides: TGCGCCAGCAGTTCGCTGGGGGCCTCCTACAATGAGCAGTTCTTC. It is translated as CASSSLGASYNEQFF.

This clone was picked up one time. This chain uses TRBV2 with TRBJ2-7; maybe TRBD2 (7 bases). Germline V lookup: CDR1 SNHLY, CDR2 FYNNEI. Deletions cut 6 bases from V and 4 bases from J, with 13 bases between. The CDR3 loop spans 13 amino acids. The CDR3 sequence: CASRLGGGYEQYF. DNA for the CDR3: TGTGCCAGCAGGCTGGGAGGGGGGTACGAGCAGTACTTC. Looking up the rest from reference TRBV2 and TRBJ2-7 gives the full variable domain: EPEVTQTPSHQVTQMGQEVILRCVPISNHLYFYWYRQILGQKVEFLVSFYNNEISEKSEIFDDQFSVERPDGSNFTLKIRSTKLEDSAMYFCASRLGGGYEQYFGPGTRLTVT.